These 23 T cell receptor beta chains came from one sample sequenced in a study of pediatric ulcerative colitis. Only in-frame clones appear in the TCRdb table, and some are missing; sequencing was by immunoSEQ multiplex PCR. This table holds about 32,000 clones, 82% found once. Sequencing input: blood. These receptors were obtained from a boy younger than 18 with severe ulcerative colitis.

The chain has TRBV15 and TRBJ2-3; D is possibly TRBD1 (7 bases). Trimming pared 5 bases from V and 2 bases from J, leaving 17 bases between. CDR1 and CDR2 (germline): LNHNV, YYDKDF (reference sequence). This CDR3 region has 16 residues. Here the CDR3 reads CATSARGGTVTDTQYF. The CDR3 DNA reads TGTGCCACCAGCGCCAGAGGCGGGACAGTCACAGATACGCAGTATTTT.

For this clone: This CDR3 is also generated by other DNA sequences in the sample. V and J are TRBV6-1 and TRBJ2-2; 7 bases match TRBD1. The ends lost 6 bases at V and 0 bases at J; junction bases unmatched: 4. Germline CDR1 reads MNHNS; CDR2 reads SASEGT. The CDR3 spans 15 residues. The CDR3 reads CASRTGTANTGELFF. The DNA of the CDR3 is TGTGCCAGCAGAACCGGGACAGCGAACACCGGGGAGCTGTTTTTT.

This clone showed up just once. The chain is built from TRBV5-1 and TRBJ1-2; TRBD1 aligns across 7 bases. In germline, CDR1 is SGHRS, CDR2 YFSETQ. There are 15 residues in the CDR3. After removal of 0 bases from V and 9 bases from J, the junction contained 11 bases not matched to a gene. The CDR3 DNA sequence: TGCGCCAGCAGCTTGGTACAGGGGTCCGTGATGCGCTACACCTTC. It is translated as CASSLVQGSVMRYTF.

Here the CDR3 DNA reads TGTGCCAGCAGCCCGACAGGGCTCGATGGCTACACCTTC. It codes for CASSPTGLDGYTF. The V call is TRBV6-6, the J call TRBJ1-2; the match to TRBD1 covers 7 bases. The CDR3 runs to 13 residues. Germline values: CDR1 MNHNY, CDR2 SVGAGI (reference sequence). V gave up 6 bases and J gave up 6 bases; unmatched junction bases: 7.

The CDR3 region has the DNA TGTGCCAGCAGAGCCGGACGGCGGGGATTGAACACCGGGGAGCTGTTTTTT. The encoded protein is CASRAGRRGLNTGELFF. The chain employs TRBV7-9 and TRBJ2-2; D is possibly TRBD2 (6 bases). Germline V gene sequence: CDR1 SEHNR, CDR2 FQNEAQ (reference sequence). V lost 6 bases to trimming and J lost 1 base, with 18 bases between them. The CDR3 totals 17 residues.

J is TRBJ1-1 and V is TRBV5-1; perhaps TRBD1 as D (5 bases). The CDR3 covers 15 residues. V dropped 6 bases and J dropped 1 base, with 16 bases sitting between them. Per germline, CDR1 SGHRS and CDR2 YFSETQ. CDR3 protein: CASNLHLGQNTEAFF. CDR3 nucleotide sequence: TGCGCCAGCAACCTACACCTAGGACAGAACACTGAAGCTTTCTTT.

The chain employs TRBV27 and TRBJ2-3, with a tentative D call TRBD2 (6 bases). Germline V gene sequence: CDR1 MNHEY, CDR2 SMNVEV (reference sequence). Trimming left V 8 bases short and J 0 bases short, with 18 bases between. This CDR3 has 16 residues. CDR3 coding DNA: TGTGCCAGCCCAGGGCGGGGTGAAACTAGCACAGATACGCAGTATTTT. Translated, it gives CASPGRGETSTDTQYF.

As DNA, the CDR3 is TGTGCCAGTAGTAGTCTAGCGGGGTCCTCCTACGAGCAGTACTTC. It codes for CASSSLAGSSYEQYF. V is TRBV19 and J is TRBJ2-7, with 9 positions matching TRBD2. CDR1 LNHDA and CDR2 SQIVND come from the germline V gene (reference sequence). Trimming at V came to 4 bases and at J to 0 bases, leaving 4 bases not matched to a gene. The CDR3 length is 15 residues.

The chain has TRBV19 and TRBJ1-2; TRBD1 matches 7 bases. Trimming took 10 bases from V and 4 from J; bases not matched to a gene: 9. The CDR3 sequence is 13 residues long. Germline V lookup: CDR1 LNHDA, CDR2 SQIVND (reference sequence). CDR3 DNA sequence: TGTGCCATTGCACCCCGGGACAGCTATGGCTACACCTTC. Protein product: CAIAPRDSYGYTF.

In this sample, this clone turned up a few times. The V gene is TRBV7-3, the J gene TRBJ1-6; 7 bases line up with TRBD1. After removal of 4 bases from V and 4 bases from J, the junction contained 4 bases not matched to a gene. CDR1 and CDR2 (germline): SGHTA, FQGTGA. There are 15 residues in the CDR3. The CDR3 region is CASSSQGLYNSPLHF. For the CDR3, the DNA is TGTGCCAGCAGCTCACAGGGGCTGTATAATTCACCCCTCCACTTT.

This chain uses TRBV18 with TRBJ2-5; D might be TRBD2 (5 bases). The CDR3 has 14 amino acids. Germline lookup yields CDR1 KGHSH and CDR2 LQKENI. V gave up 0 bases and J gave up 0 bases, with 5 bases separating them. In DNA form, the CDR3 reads TGTGCCAGCTCACCACCGACTAACCAAGAGACCCAGTACTTC. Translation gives CASSPPTNQETQYF.

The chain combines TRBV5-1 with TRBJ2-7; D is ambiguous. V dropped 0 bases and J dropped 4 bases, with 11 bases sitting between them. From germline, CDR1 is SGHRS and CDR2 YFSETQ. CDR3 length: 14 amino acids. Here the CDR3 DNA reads TGCGCCAGCAGCTTGGAGGGCGGCCGGTACGAGCAGTACTTC. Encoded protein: CASSLEGGRYEQYF.

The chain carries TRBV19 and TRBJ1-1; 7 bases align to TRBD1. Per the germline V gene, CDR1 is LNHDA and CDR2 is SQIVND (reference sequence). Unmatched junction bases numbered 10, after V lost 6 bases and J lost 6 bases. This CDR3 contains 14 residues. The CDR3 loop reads CASRHRNRGPEAFF. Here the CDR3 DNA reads TGTGCCAGTAGGCACCGGAACAGGGGCCCTGAAGCTTTCTTT.

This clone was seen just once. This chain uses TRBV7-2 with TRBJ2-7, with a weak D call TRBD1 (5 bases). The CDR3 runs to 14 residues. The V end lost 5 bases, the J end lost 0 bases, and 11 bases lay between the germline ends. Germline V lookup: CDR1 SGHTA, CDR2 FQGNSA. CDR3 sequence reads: CASSPQAASYEQYF. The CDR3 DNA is TGTGCCAGCAGCCCACAGGCAGCCTCCTACGAGCAGTACTTC.

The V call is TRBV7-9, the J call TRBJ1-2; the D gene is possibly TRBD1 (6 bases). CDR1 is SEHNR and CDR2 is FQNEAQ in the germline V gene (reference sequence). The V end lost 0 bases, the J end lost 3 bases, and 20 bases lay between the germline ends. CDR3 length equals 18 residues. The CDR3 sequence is CASSLAFPGGLFHYGYTF. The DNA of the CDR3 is TGTGCCAGCAGCTTAGCCTTCCCGGGGGGGCTTTTTCACTATGGCTACACCTTC. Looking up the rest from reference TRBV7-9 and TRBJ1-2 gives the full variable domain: DTGVSQNPRHKITKRGQNVTFRCDPISEHNRLYWYRQTLGQGPEFLTYFQNEAQLEKSRLLSDRFSAERPKGSFSTLEIQRTEQGDSAMYLCASSLAFPGGLFHYGYTFGSGTRLTVV.

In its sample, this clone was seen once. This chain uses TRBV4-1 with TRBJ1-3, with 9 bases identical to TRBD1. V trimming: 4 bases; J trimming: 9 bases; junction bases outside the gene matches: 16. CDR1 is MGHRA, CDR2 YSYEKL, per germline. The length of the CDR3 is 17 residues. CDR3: CASSRAPGTGSVGTIYF. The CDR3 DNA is TGCGCCAGCAGCCGCGCTCCCGGGACAGGGAGTGTTGGCACCATATATTTT.

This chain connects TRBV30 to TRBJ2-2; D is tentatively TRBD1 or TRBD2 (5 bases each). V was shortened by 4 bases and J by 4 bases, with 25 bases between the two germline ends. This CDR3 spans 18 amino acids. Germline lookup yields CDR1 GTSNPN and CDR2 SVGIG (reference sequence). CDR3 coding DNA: TGTGCCTGGAAAGTAGAGGTTTGGGGGAAAAAAAGCACCGGGGAGCTGTTTTTT. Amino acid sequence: CAWKVEVWGKKSTGELFF.

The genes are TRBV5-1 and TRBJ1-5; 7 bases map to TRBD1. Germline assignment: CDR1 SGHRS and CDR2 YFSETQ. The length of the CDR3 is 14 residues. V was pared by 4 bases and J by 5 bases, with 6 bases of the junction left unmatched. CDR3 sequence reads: CASSPTGLDQPQHF. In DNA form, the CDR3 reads TGCGCCAGCAGCCCGACAGGGCTGGATCAGCCCCAGCATTTT.

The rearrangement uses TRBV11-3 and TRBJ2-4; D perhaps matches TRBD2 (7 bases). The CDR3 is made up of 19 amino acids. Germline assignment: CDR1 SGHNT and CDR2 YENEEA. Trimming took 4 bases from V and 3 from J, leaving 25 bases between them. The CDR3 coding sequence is TGTGCCAGCAGCTCGAGCTTCGACGTGGGGGGGCAGGGCAAAAACATTCAGTACTTC. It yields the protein CASSSSFDVGGQGKNIQYF.

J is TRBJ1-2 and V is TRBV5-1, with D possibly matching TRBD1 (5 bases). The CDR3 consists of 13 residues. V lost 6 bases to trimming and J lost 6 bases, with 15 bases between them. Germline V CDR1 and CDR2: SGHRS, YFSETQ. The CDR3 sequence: CASTRDLQDGYTF. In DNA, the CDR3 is TGCGCCAGCACCCGGGACCTACAAGATGGCTACACCTTC.

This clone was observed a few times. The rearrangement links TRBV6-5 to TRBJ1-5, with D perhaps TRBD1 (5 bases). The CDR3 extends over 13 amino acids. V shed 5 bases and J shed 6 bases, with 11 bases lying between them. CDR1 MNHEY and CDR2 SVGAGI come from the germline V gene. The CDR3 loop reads CASSPGSGQPQHF. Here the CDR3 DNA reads TGTGCCAGCAGTCCAGGGTCGGGTCAGCCCCAGCATTTT.

CDR3 sequence reads: CASSDTLDRDTEAFF. CDR3 nucleotides: TGTGCCAGCAGTGACACTCTTGACAGAGACACTGAAGCTTTCTTT. The chain employs TRBV25-1 and TRBJ1-1, with D perhaps matching TRBD1 (5 bases). Germline CDR1 and CDR2: MGHDK and SYGVNS. This CDR3 comprises 15 residues. With 3 bases removed from V and 3 bases from J, the gap between germline ends came to 14 bases.

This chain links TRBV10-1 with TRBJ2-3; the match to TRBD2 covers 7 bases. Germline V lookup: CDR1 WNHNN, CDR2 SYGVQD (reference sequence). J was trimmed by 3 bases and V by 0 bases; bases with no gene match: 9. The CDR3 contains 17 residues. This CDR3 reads CASSESWGGKGTDTQYF. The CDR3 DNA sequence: TGCGCCAGCAGTGAGTCGTGGGGAGGGAAGGGGACAGATACGCAGTATTTT.